Here is one T cell receptor beta chain with its context. This sample is part of a study of blood T cell repertoires in COVID-19. This CDR3 spans 15 amino acids. The germline V gene encodes CDR1 SGHKS and CDR2 YYEKEE (reference sequence). The V end was cut by 2 bases, the J end by 3 bases, with 12 bases between. Only in-frame clones appear in the TCRdb table, and some are missing; sequencing was by immunoSEQ multiplex PCR. The sample contains 350,000 to 450,000 clones, roughly 92% of which appear only once. In assigning cohorts, the study relied on participant-reported clinical history. A PCR-confirmed or clinician-diagnosed COVID-19 case had contacted exposed participants within 2 weeks of entry.

The TCR originated in a woman aged 40 to 50 who had been exposed to COVID-19. The gene calls are TRBV5-5 and TRBJ1-5; D remains unclear. The sequenced sample consisted of PBMCs or T cells enriched from blood (not recorded which). In nucleotides, the CDR3 is TGTGCCAGCAGCTTTGCCGGGAGGGACAATCAGCCCCAGCATTTT. This encodes CASSFAGRDNQPQHF. The whole variable domain, filled in from reference TRBV5-5 and TRBJ1-5, reads DAGVTQSPTHLIKTRGQQVTLRCSPISGHKSVSWYQQVLGQGPQFIFQYYEKEERGRGNFPDRFSARQFPNYSSELNVNALLLGDSALYLCASSFAGRDNQPQHFGDGTRLSIL.